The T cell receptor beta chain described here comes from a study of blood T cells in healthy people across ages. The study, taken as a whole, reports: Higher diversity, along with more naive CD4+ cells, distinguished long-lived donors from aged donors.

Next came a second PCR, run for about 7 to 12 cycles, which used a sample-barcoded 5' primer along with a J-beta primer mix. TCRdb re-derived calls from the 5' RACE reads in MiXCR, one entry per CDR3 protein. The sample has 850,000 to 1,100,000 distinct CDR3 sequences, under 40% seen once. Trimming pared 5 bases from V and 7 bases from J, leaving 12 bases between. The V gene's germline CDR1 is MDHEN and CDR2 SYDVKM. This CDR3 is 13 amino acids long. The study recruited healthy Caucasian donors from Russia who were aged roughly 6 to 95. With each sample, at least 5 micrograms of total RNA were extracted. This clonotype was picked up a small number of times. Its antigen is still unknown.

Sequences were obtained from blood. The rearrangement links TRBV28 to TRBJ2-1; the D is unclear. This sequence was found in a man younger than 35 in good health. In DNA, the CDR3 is TGTGCCAGCAGTCCGACTTGGGGAAATGAGCAGTTCTTC. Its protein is CASSPTWGNEQFF. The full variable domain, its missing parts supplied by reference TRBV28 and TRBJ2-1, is DVKVTQSSRYLVKRTGEKVFLECVQDMDHENMFWYRQDPGLGLRLIYFSYDVKMKEKGDIPEGYSVSREKKERFSLILESASTNQTSMYLCASSPTWGNEQFFGPGTRLTVL.